The rows below give T cell receptor beta chains drawn from one sample of a study of T cells in localized non-small cell lung cancer. The protocol was immunoSEQ multiplex PCR, while the TCRdb copy is restricted to in-frame clones and leaves out a portion. The repertoire includes some 24,000 clones, 80% to 95% of them detected once, and more than 2.5% sits in the top ten. The sequences come from peripheral blood, collected before any cancer treatment. These receptors were taken from a woman aged 40 to 75 with stage I lung adenocarcinoma. The CDR3 runs from the conserved cysteine through the conserved F or W. Each record gives: clone size, D gene, J gene, V gene, CDR3 protein, CDR3 DNA. D genes are given only for firm matches. Clone sizes are given selectively: once, few, many, or a class where the clone is expanded.

abundance: -
d_gene: TRBD2
j_gene: TRBJ2-3
v_gene: TRBV29-1
CDR3aa: CSAASGSIDTQYF
CDR3nt: TGCAGCGCTGCTAGCGGGAGTATCGATACGCAGTATTTT

abundance: -
d_gene: TRBD2
j_gene: TRBJ2-3
v_gene: TRBV12-5
CDR3aa: CASGTGLVADTQYF
CDR3nt: TGTGCTAGTGGCACGGGACTAGTGGCAGATACGCAGTATTTT

abundance: -
d_gene: TRBD1
j_gene: TRBJ1-3
v_gene: TRBV6-6
CDR3aa: CASSFRTGENTIYF
CDR3nt: TGTGCCAGCAGTTTTCGGACAGGGGAAAACACCATATATTTT

abundance: -
d_gene: -
j_gene: TRBJ2-3
v_gene: TRBV30
CDR3aa: CAWSSPGAGADTQYF
CDR3nt: TGTGCCTGGAGTTCTCCGGGGGCCGGGGCAGATACGCAGTATTTT

abundance: -
d_gene: -
j_gene: TRBJ1-6
v_gene: TRBV5-1
CDR3aa: CASSRTTSHNSPLHF
CDR3nt: TGCGCCAGCAGCCGCACGACAAGCCATAATTCACCCCTCCACTTT

abundance: -
d_gene: -
j_gene: TRBJ1-5
v_gene: TRBV15
CDR3aa: CATSTFGSNQPQHF
CDR3nt: TGTGCCACCAGCACGTTCGGGAGCAATCAGCCCCAGCATTTT

abundance: -
d_gene: TRBD2
j_gene: TRBJ2-1
v_gene: TRBV19
CDR3aa: CASSIVASGNEQFF
CDR3nt: TGTGCCAGTAGTATAGTGGCTAGCGGGAATGAGCAGTTCTTC

abundance: -
d_gene: TRBD2
j_gene: TRBJ2-3
v_gene: TRBV2
CDR3aa: CASSDTSGRATDTQYF
CDR3nt: TGTGCCAGCAGCGATACAAGCGGGAGGGCCACAGATACGCAGTATTTT

abundance: -
d_gene: TRBD1
j_gene: TRBJ2-3
v_gene: TRBV18
CDR3aa: CASSPRTGGTDTQYF
CDR3nt: TGTGCCAGCTCACCGAGGACAGGGGGCACAGATACGCAGTATTTT

abundance: -
d_gene: -
j_gene: TRBJ2-1
v_gene: TRBV10-2
CDR3aa: CASSESGTLHNEQFF
CDR3nt: TGCGCCAGCAGTGAGTCGGGGACCCTTCACAATGAGCAGTTCTTC

abundance: -
d_gene: -
j_gene: TRBJ2-5
v_gene: TRBV27
CDR3aa: CASRGRGRETQYF
CDR3nt: TGTGCCAGCAGAGGAAGGGGGAGGGAGACCCAGTACTTC

abundance: -
d_gene: TRBD2
j_gene: TRBJ2-5
v_gene: TRBV7-2
CDR3aa: CASSHSGTSVWETQYF
CDR3nt: TGTGCCAGCAGCCATTCCGGGACTAGCGTTTGGGAGACCCAGTACTTC

abundance: -
d_gene: -
j_gene: TRBJ2-7
v_gene: TRBV2
CDR3aa: CASSGEFGAEQYF
CDR3nt: TGTGCCAGCAGTGGGGAATTTGGGGCCGAGCAGTACTTC

abundance: -
d_gene: TRBD2
j_gene: TRBJ2-7
v_gene: TRBV7-9
CDR3aa: CASSFSSSGLYEQYF
CDR3nt: TGTGCCAGCAGCTTTTCTTCTAGCGGATTGTACGAGCAGTACTTC

abundance: -
d_gene: -
j_gene: TRBJ1-6
v_gene: TRBV4-1
CDR3aa: CASSQATLLPLHF
CDR3nt: TGCGCCAGCAGCCAAGCGACACTCCTACCCCTCCACTTT

abundance: -
d_gene: TRBD2
j_gene: TRBJ2-3
v_gene: TRBV30
CDR3aa: CAWSGGLAETQEADTQYF
CDR3nt: TGTGCCTGGAGTGGAGGACTAGCTGAAACTCAAGAGGCAGATACGCAGTATTTT

abundance: -
d_gene: -
j_gene: TRBJ1-5
v_gene: TRBV28
CDR3aa: CASSKQGGGPYLYSNQPQHF
CDR3nt: TGTGCCAGCAGCAAACAGGGTGGGGGCCCCTACTTGTATAGCAATCAGCCCCAGCATTTT

abundance: -
d_gene: -
j_gene: TRBJ1-4
v_gene: TRBV9
CDR3aa: CASSVGASTNEKLFF
CDR3nt: TGTGCCAGCAGCGTAGGGGCGTCAACTAATGAAAAACTGTTTTTT

abundance: -
d_gene: TRBD1
j_gene: TRBJ1-5
v_gene: TRBV18
CDR3aa: CASSPQGQGHQPQHF
CDR3nt: TGTGCCAGCTCACCACAAGGACAGGGTCATCAGCCCCAGCATTTT

abundance: -
d_gene: -
j_gene: TRBJ1-5
v_gene: TRBV28
CDR3aa: CASSQGKPSNQPQHF
CDR3nt: TGTGCCAGCAGTCAGGGGAAACCGAGCAATCAGCCCCAGCATTTT

abundance: -
d_gene: -
j_gene: TRBJ2-2
v_gene: TRBV5-6
CDR3aa: CASSTRTAYSGELFF
CDR3nt: TGTGCCAGCAGCACTAGGACAGCCTACAGCGGGGAGCTGTTTTTT

abundance: few
d_gene: -
j_gene: TRBJ2-1
v_gene: TRBV5-1
CDR3aa: CASSLRKDGITYNEQFF
CDR3nt: TGCGCCAGCTCCCTCCGGAAAGACGGAATAACCTACAATGAGCAGTTCTTC

abundance: -
d_gene: -
j_gene: TRBJ2-7
v_gene: TRBV10-3
CDR3aa: CAISESTDRRDQYF
CDR3nt: TGTGCCATCAGTGAGTCGACGGACAGGAGGGATCAGTACTTC

abundance: -
d_gene: TRBD1
j_gene: TRBJ1-4
v_gene: TRBV19
CDR3aa: CASSRTGVDEKLFF
CDR3nt: TGTGCCAGTAGTAGGACAGGGGTGGATGAAAAACTGTTTTTT

abundance: -
d_gene: -
j_gene: TRBJ2-7
v_gene: TRBV5-6
CDR3aa: CASSFSTISYEQYF
CDR3nt: TGTGCCAGCAGCTTCTCGACAATTTCCTACGAGCAGTACTTC

abundance: -
d_gene: -
j_gene: TRBJ2-3
v_gene: TRBV11-3
CDR3aa: CASPQYPPDTQYF
CDR3nt: TGTGCCAGCCCCCAGTATCCGCCAGATACGCAGTATTTT

abundance: -
d_gene: -
j_gene: TRBJ2-1
v_gene: TRBV21-1
CDR3aa: CASSRAGDVIVVSYNEQFF
CDR3nt: TGTGCCAGCAGCAGAGCGGGAGACGTCATCGTAGTCTCCTACAATGAGCAGTTCTTC

abundance: -
d_gene: -
j_gene: TRBJ1-2
v_gene: TRBV19
CDR3aa: CASRGLETGGNYGYTF
CDR3nt: TGTGCCAGTAGGGGACTGGAGACCGGGGGGAACTATGGCTACACCTTC

abundance: -
d_gene: -
j_gene: TRBJ1-4
v_gene: TRBV19
CDR3aa: CASRGTATNEKLFF
CDR3nt: TGTGCCAGTAGAGGAACAGCAACTAATGAAAAACTGTTTTTT

abundance: once
d_gene: -
j_gene: TRBJ2-5
v_gene: TRBV19
CDR3aa: CASSIGGGPQETQYF
CDR3nt: TGTGCCAGTAGTATAGGGGGGGGGCCCCAAGAGACCCAGTACTTC

abundance: -
d_gene: -
j_gene: TRBJ1-4
v_gene: TRBV9
CDR3aa: CASSVLGSPYEKLFF
CDR3nt: TGTGCCAGCAGCGTTCTCGGCAGTCCCTATGAAAAACTGTTTTTT

abundance: -
d_gene: -
j_gene: TRBJ1-1
v_gene: TRBV28
CDR3aa: CASSGRGRRAFF
CDR3nt: TGTGCCAGCAGTGGGCGGGGGCGGAGGGCTTTCTTT

abundance: -
d_gene: -
j_gene: TRBJ2-7
v_gene: TRBV5-1
CDR3aa: CASSLDRVYYEQYF
CDR3nt: TGCGCCAGCAGCTTGGACAGGGTATACTACGAGCAGTACTTC

abundance: -
d_gene: TRBD2
j_gene: TRBJ2-2
v_gene: TRBV28
CDR3aa: CASSMTGTSWNTGELFF
CDR3nt: TGTGCCAGCAGTATGACCGGGACTAGCTGGAACACCGGGGAGCTGTTTTTT

abundance: -
d_gene: -
j_gene: TRBJ1-5
v_gene: TRBV19
CDR3aa: CASRGDFGGSNQPQHF
CDR3nt: TGTGCCAGTAGGGGGGACTTCGGGGGCAGCAATCAGCCCCAGCATTTT

abundance: few
d_gene: -
j_gene: TRBJ2-7
v_gene: TRBV7-2
CDR3aa: CASSLTYEQYF
CDR3nt: TGTGCCAGCAGCCTTACTTACGAGCAGTACTTC